Detailed here is one T cell receptor (beta chain). No antigen is known for it. Qualities for individual bases were not recorded, and no much larger clone is one base off. These data belong to a study of shared clonotypes between healthy human individuals (dated by TCRdb to about 2020). In terms of the full investigation: The cohort included three men and a couple of women between 18 and 49 years of age. For each donor, CD4 naive and CD4 memory were each given three plates, CD8 naive was given two plates, and CD8 memory was given one plate. To estimate repertoire size and how much clonotype sharing occurs between individuals, the study deeply sequenced the blood TCR repertoires of roughly 5 healthy adults. Libraries were prepared and TCR repertoires were sequenced by different laboratories using diverse techniques, in order to increase sequencing depth and limit assay-specific biases. Per donor, leukapheresis produced somewhere between about 0.94 and 8.9 billion PBMCs.

Using the deep immunoSEQ assay, multiplex PCR amplified TCR CDR3 regions from genomic DNA. For each cell subset, the extracted genomic DNA was distributed evenly across all wells of several immunoSEQ 96-well plates, and each plate served as one replicate. For sorted subsets, each replicate PCR was loaded with 200 to 250 ng genomic DNA, equivalent to about 30,000 T cell genomes. Purified libraries were quantified with a Qubit 3.0 fluorometer, sized on a Bioanalyzer 2100, and re-quantified with the KAPA Library Quantification kit. A separate single-read 150-cycle Illumina NextSeq 550 flow cell was used to sequence each immunoSEQ 96-well plate. Per the source publication's procedure: Because the immunoSEQ output held only junctional sequences and lacked quality scores, the filtering could not match the filtering applied to full-length reads. To assign V/J genes and CDR3, sequences were annotated using PyIR, a Python wrapper for IgBLAST v1.9, with IMGT germline references. Any read was removed if the V/J assignment was weak (E-value above 1e-6), the CDR3 was missing, or the read contained stop codons, out-of-frame junctions, or ambiguous translated residues. V3J clonotypes were defined as sequences sharing the same inferred V gene, J gene, and CDR3 amino acid sequence. Percentage overlap between repertoires was computed as shared unique clonotypes divided by the size of the smaller repertoire. Richness of each repertoire was evaluated using RTK rarefaction, the Chao1 estimator, and Recon v2.1 estimates of unobserved clonotypes. For all TCRbeta clonotypes obtained by the gDNA method from a few donors, generation probabilities were computed with OLGA. Not all clones reach the TCRdb copy of this immuneACCESS table, which keeps in-frame sequences only. Checked studies attribute under half of the gap to unresolved V genes and leave the rest unexplained. The D gene and trimming were derived from the DNA, and the V and J assignments and clone size from that table. The sample records 750,000 to 1,000,000 clones, more than 85% of which are singletons. The ten largest clones represent nearly 25% of the sample.

CD8 naive samples consisted of CD45RO-negative cells that were positively selected for CCR7, yielding a CD45RA+CCR7+ population without TemRA cells. Healthy HIV-negative adults with no recently reported acute infections or vaccinations were included as donors. Every donor was a Caucasian adult living in Nashville, Tennessee, USA. Blood was obtained by leukapheresis, after which PBMCs were separated by Ficoll-Histopaque density gradient centrifugation and cryopreserved in liquid nitrogen vapor phase. Analytical flow cytometry was used to check the purity and quantity of every magnetically sorted T cell population. From each sorted fraction, genomic DNA was isolated and quantified by UV absorbance on a Nanodrop 2000c. CDR1 SEHNR and CDR2 FQNEAQ are derived from the germline V gene (reference sequence). V is reduced by 1 base and J by 2 bases, leaving a spacing of 12 bases between them. The CDR3 holds 15 amino acids from the cysteine to the phenylalanine. Just CDR3 DNA is preserved here, 45 bases in frame from base 1.

Study-level results and caveats: Pairwise subsampling indicated that sequencing depth was expected to affect the degree of clonotype sharing among donors. Higher generation probabilities were observed for clonotypes shared by all four sorted-subset donors than for non-shared clonotypes. When several donors were compared, the shared fraction of clonotypes was about 5% for naive CD4, roughly 3.4% for naive CD8, about 2.5% for memory CD4, and around 0.4% for memory CD8. Because the study included a small number of donors, the genetic and exposure-history diversity represented was limited. Sampling was restricted to blood, and TCR repertoires in tissue are likely to differ from TCR repertoires in blood. Larger estimated clonotype richness was generally found for naive subsets than for memory subsets. Even with the large sequencing depth, rarefaction of the sorted-subset datasets indicated that sequencing was incomplete.

Sequenced material: naive CD8+ T cells sorted from blood. The cell subset or site label of this sample denotes: CD45RA+CCR7+. This sequence uses TRBV7-9 and TRBJ2-7; the D gene is not confidently resolved. The TCR was taken from a young man in good health. Here is the DNA: TGTGCCAGCAGCTTAGGGATAGGGAAAGCCTACGAGCAGTACTTC. Its translation is CASSLGIGKAYEQYF.